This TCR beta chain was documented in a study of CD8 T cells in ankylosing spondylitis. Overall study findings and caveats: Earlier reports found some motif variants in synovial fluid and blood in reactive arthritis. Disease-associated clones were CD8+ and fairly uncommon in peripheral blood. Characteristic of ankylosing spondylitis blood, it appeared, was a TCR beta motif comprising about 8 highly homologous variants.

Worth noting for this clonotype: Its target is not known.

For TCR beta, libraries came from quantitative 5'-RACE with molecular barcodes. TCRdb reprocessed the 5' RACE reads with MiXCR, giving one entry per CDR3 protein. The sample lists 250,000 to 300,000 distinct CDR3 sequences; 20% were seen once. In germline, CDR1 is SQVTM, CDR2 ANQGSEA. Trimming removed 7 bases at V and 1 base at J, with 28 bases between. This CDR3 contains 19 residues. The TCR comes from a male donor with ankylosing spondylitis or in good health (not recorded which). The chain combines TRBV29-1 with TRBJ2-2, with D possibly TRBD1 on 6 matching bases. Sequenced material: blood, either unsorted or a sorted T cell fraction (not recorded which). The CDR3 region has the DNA TGCAGCGCTCAATGGGCCCTAGACAGGTCGTTCAGGAACACCGGGGAGCTGTTTTTT. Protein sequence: CSAQWALDRSFRNTGELFF.